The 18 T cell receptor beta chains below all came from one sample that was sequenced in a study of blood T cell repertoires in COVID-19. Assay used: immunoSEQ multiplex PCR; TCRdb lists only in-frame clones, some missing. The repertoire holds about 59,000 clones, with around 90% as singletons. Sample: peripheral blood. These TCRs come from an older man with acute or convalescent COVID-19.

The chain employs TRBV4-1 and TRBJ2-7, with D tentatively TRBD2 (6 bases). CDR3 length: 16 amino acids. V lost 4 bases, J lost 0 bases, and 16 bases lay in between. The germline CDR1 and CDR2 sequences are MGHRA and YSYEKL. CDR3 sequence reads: CASSLLSGDSSYEQYF. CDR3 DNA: TGCGCCAGCAGCCTCCTTAGCGGCGATAGCTCCTACGAGCAGTACTTC.

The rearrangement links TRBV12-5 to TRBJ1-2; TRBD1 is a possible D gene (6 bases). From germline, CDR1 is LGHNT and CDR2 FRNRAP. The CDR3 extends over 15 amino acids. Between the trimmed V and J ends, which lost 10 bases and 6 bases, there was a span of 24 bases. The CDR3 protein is CATSGTGGMLDGYTF. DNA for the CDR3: TGTGCTACCTCTGGGACGGGGGGCATGTTGGATGGCTACACCTTC. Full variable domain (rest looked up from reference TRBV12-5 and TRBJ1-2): DARVTQTPRHKVTEMGQEVTMRCQPILGHNTVFWYRQTMMQGLELLAYFRNRAPLDDSGMPKDRFSAEMPDATLATLKIQPSEPRDSAVYFCATSGTGGMLDGYTFGSGTRLTVV.

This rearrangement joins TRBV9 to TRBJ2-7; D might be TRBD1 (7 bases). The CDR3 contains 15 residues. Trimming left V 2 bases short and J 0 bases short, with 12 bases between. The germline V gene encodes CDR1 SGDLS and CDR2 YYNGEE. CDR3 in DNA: TGTGCCAGCAGCGTGCGGGACAGCCTCTCCTACGAGCAGTACTTC. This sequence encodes CASSVRDSLSYEQYF.

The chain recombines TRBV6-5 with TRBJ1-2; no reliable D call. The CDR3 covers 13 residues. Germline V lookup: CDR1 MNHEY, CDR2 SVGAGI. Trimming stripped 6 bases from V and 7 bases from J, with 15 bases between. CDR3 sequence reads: CASRNRDLGGYTF. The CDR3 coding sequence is TGTGCCAGCAGAAACCGGGATCTTGGTGGCTACACCTTC.

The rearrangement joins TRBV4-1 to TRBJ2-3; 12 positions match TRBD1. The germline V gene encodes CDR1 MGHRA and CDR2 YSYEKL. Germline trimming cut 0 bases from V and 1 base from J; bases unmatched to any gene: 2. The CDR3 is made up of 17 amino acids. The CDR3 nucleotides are TGCGCCAGCAGCCAAGAGGGACAGGGGGCGGGCACAGATACGCAGTATTTT. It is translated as CASSQEGQGAGTDTQYF.

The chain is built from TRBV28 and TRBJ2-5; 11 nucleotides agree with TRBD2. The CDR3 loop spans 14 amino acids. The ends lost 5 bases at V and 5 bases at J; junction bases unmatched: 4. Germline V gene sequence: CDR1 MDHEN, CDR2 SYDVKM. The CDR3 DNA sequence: TGTGCCAGCAGTCATAGCGGGGGGGCGGAGACCCAGTACTTC. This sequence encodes CASSHSGGAETQYF.

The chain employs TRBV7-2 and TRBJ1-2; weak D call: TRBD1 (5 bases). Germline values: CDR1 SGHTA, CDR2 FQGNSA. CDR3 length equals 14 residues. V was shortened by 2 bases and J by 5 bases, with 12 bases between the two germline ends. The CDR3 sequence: CASSLSRVGYGYTF. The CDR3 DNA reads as TGTGCCAGCAGCTTAAGCAGGGTTGGTTATGGCTACACCTTC.

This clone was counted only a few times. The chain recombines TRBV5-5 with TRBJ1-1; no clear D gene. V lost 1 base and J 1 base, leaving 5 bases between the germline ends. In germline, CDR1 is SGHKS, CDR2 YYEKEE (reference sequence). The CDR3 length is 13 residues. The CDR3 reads CASSLSKNTEAFF. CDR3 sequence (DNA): TGTGCCAGCAGCTTGAGCAAGAACACTGAAGCTTTCTTT.

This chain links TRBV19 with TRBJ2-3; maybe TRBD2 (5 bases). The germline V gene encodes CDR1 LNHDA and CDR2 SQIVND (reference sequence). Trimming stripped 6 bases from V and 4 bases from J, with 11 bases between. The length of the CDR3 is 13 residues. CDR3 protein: CASRPSGADTQYF. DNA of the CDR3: TGTGCCAGTAGACCCAGCGGTGCAGATACGCAGTATTTT.

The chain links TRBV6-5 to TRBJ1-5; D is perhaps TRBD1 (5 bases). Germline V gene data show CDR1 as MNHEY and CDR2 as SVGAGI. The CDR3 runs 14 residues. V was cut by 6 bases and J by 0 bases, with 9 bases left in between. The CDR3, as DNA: TGTGCCAGCAGCGCACAGGATAGCAATCAGCCCCAGCATTTT. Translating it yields CASSAQDSNQPQHF.

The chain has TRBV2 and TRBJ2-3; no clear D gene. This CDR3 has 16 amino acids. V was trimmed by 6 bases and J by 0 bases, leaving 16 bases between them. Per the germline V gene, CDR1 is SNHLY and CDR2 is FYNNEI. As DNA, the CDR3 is TGTGCCAGCAGAATAATTACGGGTCTAAGCACAGATACGCAGTATTTT. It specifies CASRIITGLSTDTQYF. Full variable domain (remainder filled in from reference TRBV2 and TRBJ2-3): EPEVTQTPSHQVTQMGQEVILRCVPISNHLYFYWYRQILGQKVEFLVSFYNNEISEKSEIFDDQFSVERPDGSNFTLKIRSTKLEDSAMYFCASRIITGLSTDTQYFGPGTRLTVL.

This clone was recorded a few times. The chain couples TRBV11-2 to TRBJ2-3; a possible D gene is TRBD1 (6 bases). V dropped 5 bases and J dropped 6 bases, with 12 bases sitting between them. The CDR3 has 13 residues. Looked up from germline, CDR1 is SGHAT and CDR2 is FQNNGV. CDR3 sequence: CASSRTGIDTQYF. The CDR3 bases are TGTGCCAGCAGCAGAACAGGGATCGATACGCAGTATTTT.

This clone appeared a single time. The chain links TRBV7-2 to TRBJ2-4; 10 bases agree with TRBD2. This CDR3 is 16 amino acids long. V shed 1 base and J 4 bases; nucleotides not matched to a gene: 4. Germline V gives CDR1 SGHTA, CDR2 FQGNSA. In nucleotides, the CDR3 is TGTGCCAGCAGCTTAGAGGCTAGCGGGGGTAAAAACATTCAGTACTTC. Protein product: CASSLEASGGKNIQYF.

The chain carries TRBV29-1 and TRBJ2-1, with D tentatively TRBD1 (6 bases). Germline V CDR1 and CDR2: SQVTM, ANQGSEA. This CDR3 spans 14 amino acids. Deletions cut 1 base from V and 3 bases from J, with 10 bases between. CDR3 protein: CSVEGTEDYNEQFF. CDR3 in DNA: TGCAGCGTTGAAGGGACAGAAGACTACAATGAGCAGTTCTTC.

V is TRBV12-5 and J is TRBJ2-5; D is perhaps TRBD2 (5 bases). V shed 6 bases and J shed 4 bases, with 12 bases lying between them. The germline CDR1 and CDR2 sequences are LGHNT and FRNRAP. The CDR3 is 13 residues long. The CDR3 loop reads CASGRSGLETQYF. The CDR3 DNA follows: TGTGCTAGTGGCAGATCGGGGTTAGAGACCCAGTACTTC.

For the CDR3, the DNA is TGTGCCAGTAGTGCCACATCTCCCCCAGATACGCAGTATTTT. This codes for CASSATSPPDTQYF. The chain employs TRBV19 and TRBJ2-3; no clear D gene. The V gene lost 5 bases and the J gene lost 4 bases, with 13 bases spanning the gap. Per the germline V gene, CDR1 is LNHDA and CDR2 is SQIVND (reference sequence). The CDR3 has 14 residues.

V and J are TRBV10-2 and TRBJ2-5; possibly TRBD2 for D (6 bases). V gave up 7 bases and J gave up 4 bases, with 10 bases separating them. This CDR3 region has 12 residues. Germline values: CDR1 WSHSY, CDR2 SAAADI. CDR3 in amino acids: CASNQGGETQYF. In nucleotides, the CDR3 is TGCGCCAGCAACCAGGGAGGAGAGACCCAGTACTTC.

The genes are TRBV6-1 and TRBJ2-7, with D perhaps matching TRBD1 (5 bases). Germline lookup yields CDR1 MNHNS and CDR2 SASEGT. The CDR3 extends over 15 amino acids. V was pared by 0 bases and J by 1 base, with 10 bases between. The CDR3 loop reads CASSEAPQVSYEQYF. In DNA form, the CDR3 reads TGTGCCAGCAGTGAAGCGCCACAGGTGTCCTACGAGCAGTACTTC.